The 20 T cell receptor beta chains below were found in one sample sequenced in a study of blood T cell repertoires in COVID-19. Libraries were prepared by immunoSEQ multiplex PCR; TCRdb keeps only in-frame clonotypes and omits some of them. The sample consists of around 68,000 clones, roughly 86% of them appearing once. Sequenced material: peripheral blood. The origin of the receptors is a woman aged 50 to 65 with acute or convalescent COVID-19.

This clone was observed a single time. The chain carries TRBV18 and TRBJ1-5; no clear D. This CDR3 contains 15 residues. Trimming took 4 bases from V and 1 from J, leaving 11 bases between them. The germline CDR1 and CDR2 sequences are KGHSH and LQKENI. The CDR3 protein is CASSQREGSNQPQHF. CDR3 bases: TGTGCCAGCTCACAAAGGGAGGGAAGCAATCAGCCCCAGCATTTT. Full variable domain (outside the CDR3, taken from reference TRBV18 and TRBJ1-5): NAGVMQNPRHLVRRRGQEARLRCSPMKGHSHVYWYRQLPEEGLKFMVYLQKENIIDESGMPKERFSAEFPKEGPSILRIQQVVRGDSAAYFCASSQREGSNQPQHFGDGTRLSIL.

V usage is TRBV7-9 and J usage is TRBJ2-7; no clear D gene. The germline CDR1 and CDR2 sequences are SEHNR and FQNEAQ (reference sequence). The CDR3 covers 14 residues. Trimming left V 5 bases short and J 2 bases short, with 13 bases between. The CDR3 protein is CASSPGRSPYEQYF. The CDR3 nucleotides read TGTGCCAGCAGCCCCGGTAGATCCCCCTACGAGCAGTACTTC. Full variable domain (missing parts from reference TRBV7-9 and TRBJ2-7): DTGVSQNPRHKITKRGQNVTFRCDPISEHNRLYWYRQTLGQGPEFLTYFQNEAQLEKSRLLSDRFSAERPKGSFSTLEIQRTEQGDSAMYLCASSPGRSPYEQYFGPGTRLTVT.

This clone turned up a few times. Other DNA sequences in the sample encode the same CDR3. V is TRBV3-1 (or the pseudogene TRBV3-2) and J is TRBJ2-1; 7 bases agree with TRBD2. This CDR3 has 15 residues. CDR1 is LGHDT and CDR2 is YNNKEL in the germline V gene (reference sequence). J was trimmed by 2 bases and V by 3 bases; bases with no gene match: 4. CDR3 sequence: CASSHPSGAYNEQFF. Written as DNA, the CDR3 is TGTGCCAGCAGCCACCCAAGCGGGGCCTACAATGAGCAGTTCTTC.

This clone appeared once. The chain joins TRBV27 to TRBJ2-2; 10 bases are a match to TRBD2. Germline V lookup: CDR1 MNHEY, CDR2 SMNVEV (reference sequence). This CDR3 is 20 amino acids long. Unmatched junction bases numbered 14, after V lost 3 bases and J lost 1 base. CDR3 nucleotides: TGTGCCAGCAGTTTTCTCGGGGTAGCGGGAGGTGTCAAGAACACCGGGGAGCTGTTTTTT. This encodes CASSFLGVAGGVKNTGELFF.

This rearrangement joins TRBV5-6 to TRBJ1-1; 10 nucleotides match TRBD1. Germline V gene lookup returns CDR1 SGHDT and CDR2 YYEEEE. Germline trimming cut 3 bases from V and 7 bases from J; bases unmatched to any gene: 9. The CDR3 extends over 15 amino acids. CDR3: CASSSETTGGLEAFF. DNA of the CDR3: TGTGCCAGCAGCTCCGAGACGACAGGGGGCCTTGAAGCTTTCTTT.

The genes are TRBV20-1 and TRBJ2-7; D ambiguous. Germline loops: CDR1 DFQATT, CDR2 SNEGSKA (reference sequence). V lost 0 bases and J lost 3, with 3 bases in between. This CDR3 spans 11 amino acids. CDR3 sequence reads: CSAREHYEQYF. CDR3 in DNA: TGCAGTGCTAGAGAACACTACGAGCAGTACTTC.

The rearrangement links TRBV5-1 to TRBJ1-1; TRBD1 matches at 8 bases. The CDR3 is made up of 14 amino acids. V was clipped by 5 bases and J by 4 bases; unmatched bases: 7. Germline CDR1 SGHRS, CDR2 YFSETQ. CDR3: CASRQGALGTEAFF. The CDR3 nucleotides are TGCGCCAGCAGGCAGGGGGCTTTGGGCACTGAAGCTTTCTTT.

The chain employs TRBV20-1 and TRBJ1-4; D possibly corresponds to TRBD1 (5 bases). The CDR3 totals 11 residues. Looked up from germline, CDR1 is DFQATT and CDR2 is SNEGSKA (reference sequence). Trimming left V 6 bases short and J 8 bases short, with 10 bases between. CDR3 coding DNA: TGCAGTGCAACCTACAGGGAAAAACTGTTTTTT. Protein product: CSATYREKLFF.

V usage is TRBV7-3 and J usage is TRBJ1-1, with D unclear. The germline V gene has CDR1 SGHTA and CDR2 FQGTGA. The CDR3 consists of 13 residues. V was pared by 0 bases and J by 6 bases, with 8 bases between. In nucleotides, the CDR3 is TGTGCCAGCAGCTTAACGTCGCGGGCTGAAGCTTTCTTT. Residues: CASSLTSRAEAFF.

The chain uses TRBV18 and TRBJ2-5; 8 bases align to TRBD2. The CDR3 is made up of 15 amino acids. Trimming cost V 0 bases and J 1 base; bases outside gene matches: 1. Germline-derived CDR1 and CDR2 are KGHSH and LQKENI. Here the CDR3 DNA reads TGTGCCAGCTCACCACCCGCGGGGGGCCAAGAGACCCAGTACTTC. This translates into CASSPPAGGQETQYF. The complete variable domain, with remaining parts taken from reference TRBV18 and TRBJ2-5, reads NAGVMQNPRHLVRRRGQEARLRCSPMKGHSHVYWYRQLPEEGLKFMVYLQKENIIDESGMPKERFSAEFPKEGPSILRIQQVVRGDSAAYFCASSPPAGGQETQYFGPGTRLLVL.

The chain carries TRBV28 and TRBJ2-2; 9 nucleotides agree with TRBD2. With V trimmed by 2 bases and J by 4 bases, 2 bases remained unmatched. The CDR3 has 15 amino acids. Germline V gene data show CDR1 as MDHEN and CDR2 as SYDVKM. Written as DNA, the CDR3 is TGTGCCAGCAGTTTAGCGGGAGGGCGCACCGGGGAGCTGTTTTTT. As protein: CASSLAGGRTGELFF. Filled out from reference TRBV28 and TRBJ2-2, the complete variable domain reads DVKVTQSSRYLVKRTGEKVFLECVQDMDHENMFWYRQDPGLGLRLIYFSYDVKMKEKGDIPEGYSVSREKKERFSLILESASTNQTSMYLCASSLAGGRTGELFFGEGSRLTVL.

The chain links TRBV24-1 to TRBJ2-1; 10 bases map to TRBD2. The CDR3 consists of 17 residues. Germline V gives CDR1 KGHDR, CDR2 SFDVKD. V trimming: 9 bases; J trimming: 0 bases; junction bases outside the gene matches: 10. CDR3 amino acids: CATGRGTSVSSYNEQFF. The CDR3 DNA sequence: TGTGCCACCGGTAGGGGGACTAGCGTGAGCTCCTACAATGAGCAGTTCTTC.

Comments on this clone: One end of the junction is discordant with germline, which a read error may explain. The gene calls are TRBV7-7 and TRBJ2-5, with TRBD1 matching 11 bases. Germline V gene sequence: CDR1 SSHAT, CDR2 FNYEAQ (reference sequence). The CDR3 contains 16 residues. The CDR3 protein is CASSRGQGARGETQYF. The CDR3 nucleotides are TGTGCTAGCAGCCGAGGACAGGGGGCTCGTGGAGAGACCCAGTACTTC.

In this sample, this clone turned up a few times. The gene calls are TRBV27 and TRBJ1-6, with TRBD1 matching 7 bases. CDR1 is MNHEY, CDR2 SMNVEV, per germline (reference sequence). The CDR3 consists of 14 residues. The ends lost 3 bases at V and 13 bases at J; junction bases unmatched: 9. As DNA, the CDR3 is TGTGCCAGCAGTTTTGTAGGGGGCGGGAATCCCCTCCACTTT. Protein product: CASSFVGGGNPLHF.

The gene calls are TRBV27 and TRBJ2-1; 7 bases match TRBD2. This CDR3 has 16 amino acids. V shed 7 bases and J 3 bases; nucleotides not matched to a gene: 12. Germline V gene data show CDR1 as MNHEY and CDR2 as SMNVEV (reference sequence). The CDR3 is CASTPRGGSLYNEQFF. CDR3 coding DNA: TGTGCCAGCACCCCGAGGGGCGGGAGTCTCTACAATGAGCAGTTCTTC.

The J gene is TRBJ2-7, the V gene TRBV29-1; the D gene is possibly TRBD2 (6 bases). CDR3 length: 11 residues. Trimming removed 7 bases from V and 3 bases from J, with 10 bases in between. The germline gives CDR1 SQVTM, CDR2 ANQGSEA. The CDR3 DNA sequence: TGCAGCGCCCGGGGGAGCTACGAGCAGTACTTC. Its translation is CSARGSYEQYF.

The chain recombines TRBV9 with TRBJ2-7, with D unresolved. The CDR3 spans 15 residues. Germline V CDR1 and CDR2: SGDLS, YYNGEE. V was clipped by 4 bases and J by 1 base, with 15 bases between them. CDR3 amino acids: CASSPQPTESYEQYF. In DNA form, the CDR3 reads TGTGCCAGCAGCCCTCAACCGACTGAATCCTACGAGCAGTACTTC. Full variable domain (outside the CDR3, taken from reference TRBV9 and TRBJ2-7): DSGVTQTPKHLITATGQRVTLRCSPRSGDLSVYWYQQSLDQGLQFLIQYYNGEERAKGNILERFSAQQFPDLHSELNLSSLELGDSALYFCASSPQPTESYEQYFGPGTRLTVT.

This chain links TRBV19 with TRBJ2-5, with 9 bases lining up with TRBD1. The CDR3 loop spans 15 amino acids. Per the germline V gene, CDR1 is LNHDA and CDR2 is SQIVND (reference sequence). The V segment lost 5 bases and the J segment 5 bases; nucleotides outside the gene matches: 9. The CDR3 DNA reads as TGTGCCAGTAGTCCCAAGGGGACAGGGTATGAGACCCAGTACTTC. Amino acid sequence: CASSPKGTGYETQYF.

The chain has TRBV14 and TRBJ1-1, with D possibly TRBD1 on 6 matching bases. The germline gives CDR1 SGHDN, CDR2 FVKESK. CDR3 length equals 13 residues. V was clipped by 2 bases and J by 8 bases, with 12 bases between them. This chain's CDR3 is CASSQTTGKEAFF. Written as DNA, the CDR3 is TGTGCCAGCAGCCAAACAACAGGGAAAGAAGCTTTCTTT.

This sequence joins TRBV2 and TRBJ2-1, with D possibly matching TRBD2 (5 bases). CDR3 length equals 14 residues. Per the germline V gene, CDR1 is SNHLY and CDR2 is FYNNEI. Between the trimmed V and J ends, which lost 6 bases and 4 bases, there was a span of 13 bases. CDR3 DNA: TGTGCCAGCAGCTCAACTCGGGGTTACAATGAGCAGTTCTTC. Translating it yields CASSSTRGYNEQFF. Looking up the rest from reference TRBV2 and TRBJ2-1 gives the full variable domain: EPEVTQTPSHQVTQMGQEVILRCVPISNHLYFYWYRQILGQKVEFLVSFYNNEISEKSEIFDDQFSVERPDGSNFTLKIRSTKLEDSAMYFCASSSTRGYNEQFFGPGTRLTVL.